The clone carrying this TCR beta chain has a handful of counts. Assay used: immunoSEQ multiplex PCR; TCRdb lists only in-frame clones, some missing. Of around 33,000 clones detected, approximately 51% appear once; the ten largest clones hold around 18%. The data were taken from a study of cytotoxic CD8 clonotypes in ibrutinib-treated CLL. The sequenced sample was PBMCs, obtained before ibrutinib treatment. The TCR comes from a human donor with chronic lymphocytic leukemia.

CDR3 sequence reads: CASSQERNSYNEQFF. The CDR3 nucleotides are TGCGCCAGCAGCCAAGAAAGAAACAGTTACAATGAGCAGTTCTTC. The chain combines TRBV4-1 with TRBJ2-1; D ambiguous. The CDR3 has 15 amino acids. Germline-derived CDR1 and CDR2 are MGHRA and YSYEKL. Trimming shortened V by 0 bases and J by 4 bases, and 10 bases separated the two germline ends.